Each of the 24 T cell receptor beta chains below was sequenced from the same sample in a study of T cell responses to AZD1222 COVID-19 vaccine. Clones were sequenced by immunoSEQ multiplex PCR, and TCRdb holds only the in-frame ones, with some missing. Here the sample spans about 110,000 clones, around 94% being singletons. Sequenced material: peripheral blood, taken on day 0 of AZD1222 vaccination. The receptors stem from an adult in good health.

This clone was observed once. The chain combines TRBV6-5 with TRBJ2-1; 11 positions agree with TRBD2. The CDR3 is made up of 15 amino acids. V dropped 5 bases and J dropped 2; count of bases not matched to a gene: 2. Per germline, CDR1 MNHEY and CDR2 SVGAGI. CDR3 protein: CASSLSGRAYNEQFF. As DNA, the CDR3 is TGTGCCAGCAGTCTTAGCGGGAGGGCCTACAATGAGCAGTTCTTC.

The chain combines TRBV19 with TRBJ1-1, with D tentatively TRBD1 (5 bases). Per germline, CDR1 LNHDA and CDR2 SQIVND (reference sequence). This CDR3 is 15 amino acids long. Deletions cut 4 bases from V and 5 bases from J, with 17 bases between. The CDR3 DNA is TGTGCCAGTAGTACCACCGGGACGTCAGGAACTGAAGCTTTCTTT. This encodes CASSTTGTSGTEAFF. Full variable domain (outside the CDR3, taken from reference TRBV19 and TRBJ1-1): DGGITQSPKYLFRKEGQNVTLSCEQNLNHDAMYWYRQDPGQGLRLIYYSQIVNDFQKGDIAEGYSVSREKKESFPLTVTSAQKNPTAFYLCASSTTGTSGTEAFFGQGTRLTVV.

This chain uses TRBV11-2 with TRBJ1-1, with no clear D. CDR3 size: 14 residues. Per the germline V gene, CDR1 is SGHAT and CDR2 is FQNNGV. V lost 5 bases and J 0 bases, leaving 10 bases between the germline ends. CDR3 DNA: TGTGCCAGCAGCCCCCTCGGGTTGAACACTGAAGCTTTCTTT. It encodes CASSPLGLNTEAFF.

The chain uses TRBV6-5 and TRBJ2-7, with D perhaps TRBD1 or TRBD2 (7 bases each). The germline V gene has CDR1 MNHEY and CDR2 SVGAGI. The CDR3 totals 14 residues. V gave up 8 bases and J gave up 2 bases, with 16 bases separating them. The CDR3 DNA sequence: TGTGCCAGCCGCCCCTCAGGGGGGGCCTACGAGCAGTACTTC. It is translated as CASRPSGGAYEQYF.

This chain uses TRBV15 with TRBJ2-1, with D possibly TRBD2 on 6 matching bases. Germline V CDR1 and CDR2: LNHNV, YYDKDF (reference sequence). CDR3 length equals 17 residues. Trimming shortened V by 0 bases and J by 6 bases, and 18 bases separated the two germline ends. The CDR3 sequence is CATSRDQGLQGINEQFF. CDR3 sequence (DNA): TGTGCCACCAGCAGAGATCAGGGACTTCAAGGAATCAATGAGCAGTTCTTC.

This clone has a single count. The chain is built from TRBV15 and TRBJ1-5, with D maybe TRBD1 (6 bases). V dropped 8 bases and J dropped 7 bases, with 18 bases sitting between them. The CDR3 is 14 amino acids. Looked up from germline, CDR1 is LNHNV and CDR2 is YYDKDF (reference sequence). CDR3 in amino acids: CATRTTTGNQPQHF. CDR3 in DNA: TGTGCCACCCGAACAACGACAGGTAACCAGCCCCAGCATTTT.

The CDR3 bases are TGCGCCAGCAGCCAAGGGGTCCAGTGGACTGAAGCTTTCTTT. It codes for CASSQGVQWTEAFF. This chain connects TRBV4-3 to TRBJ1-1; D not resolved. The CDR3 contains 14 residues. Germline V CDR1 and CDR2: LGHNA, YSLEER. V lost 1 base and J 5 bases, leaving 11 bases between the germline ends.

Written as DNA, the CDR3 is TGTGCCAGCAGTTTAATTACAGGGTCCTACACCTTC. Its translation: CASSLITGSYTF. This sequence joins TRBV2 and TRBJ1-2, with D tentatively TRBD1 (6 bases). CDR1 is SNHLY, CDR2 FYNNEI, per germline. Deletions cut 5 bases from V and 10 bases from J, with 14 bases between. This CDR3 is built from 12 residues.

V and J are TRBV19 and TRBJ1-5, with D possibly matching TRBD1 (6 bases). V was trimmed by 7 bases and J by 0 bases, leaving 13 bases between them. CDR1 and CDR2 from the germline V gene are LNHDA and SQIVND (reference sequence). The CDR3 sequence is 15 residues long. The CDR3 is CASTTRTASNQPQHF. CDR3 nucleotides: TGTGCCAGTACCACCCGGACAGCTAGCAATCAGCCCCAGCATTTT.

This clone was recorded only once. The V call is TRBV4-1, the J call TRBJ1-4, with D uncertain. Germline CDR1 and CDR2: MGHRA and YSYEKL. The CDR3 runs to 14 residues. V lost 5 bases, J lost 8 bases, and 15 bases lay in between. CDR3 sequence (DNA): TGCGCCAGCAGCTTCCGGTTATTGGGCGAAAAACTGTTTTTT. This translates into CASSFRLLGEKLFF.

This chain connects TRBV9 to TRBJ1-1, with TRBD1 as a possible D gene (5 bases). The germline V gene has CDR1 SGDLS and CDR2 YYNGEE. V was pared by 1 base and J by 5 bases, with 18 bases between. The CDR3 is 16 residues long. The CDR3 DNA reads as TGTGCCAGCAGCGTACTCCCTGCGGGGGAAGGAACTGAAGCTTTCTTT. It translates to CASSVLPAGEGTEAFF.

The chain links TRBV2 to TRBJ2-2, with a tentative D call TRBD1 (5 bases). In germline, CDR1 is SNHLY, CDR2 FYNNEI. Deletions cut 6 bases from V and 3 bases from J, with 11 bases between. This CDR3 spans 14 amino acids. In nucleotides, the CDR3 is TGTGCCAGCAGGCAACAGGCGGACACCGGGGAGCTGTTTTTT. It translates to CASRQQADTGELFF.

This sequence joins TRBV2 and TRBJ1-2, with 10 positions matching TRBD1. V gave up 4 bases and J gave up 3 bases; unmatched junction bases: 5. Germline V gene sequence: CDR1 SNHLY, CDR2 FYNNEI. CDR3 length: 15 residues. CDR3 in amino acids: CASSVYGQGDYGYTF. The CDR3 DNA sequence: TGTGCCAGCAGTGTGTACGGACAGGGGGACTATGGCTACACCTTC.

V usage is TRBV11-2 and J usage is TRBJ1-4; D possibly corresponds to TRBD1 (5 bases). V shed 4 bases and J shed 6 bases, with 12 bases lying between them. The CDR3 contains 14 residues. CDR1 is SGHAT, CDR2 FQNNGV, per germline. CDR3 protein: CASSSPGTDEKLFF. The CDR3 DNA sequence: TGTGCCAGCAGCTCCCCCGGGACGGATGAAAAACTGTTTTTT.

The chain couples TRBV7-9 to TRBJ1-1, with D perhaps matching TRBD1 (6 bases). CDR1 SEHNR and CDR2 FQNEAQ come from the germline V gene (reference sequence). Trimming removed 5 bases at V and 3 bases at J, with 16 bases between. The CDR3 consists of 15 residues. The CDR3 loop is CASSPLGARDTEAFF. Written as DNA, the CDR3 is TGTGCCAGCAGCCCTCTGGGGGCCAGGGACACTGAAGCTTTCTTT.

The genes are TRBV10-3 and TRBJ2-3, with D unclear. Trimming pared 2 bases from V and 5 bases from J, leaving 5 bases between. There are 12 residues in the CDR3. Germline lookup yields CDR1 ENHRY and CDR2 SYGVKD. CDR3 amino acids: CAISENGDTQYF. CDR3 in DNA: TGTGCCATCAGTGAGAACGGAGATACGCAGTATTTT.

The rearrangement links TRBV27 to TRBJ2-2, with D uncertain. The CDR3 is 14 residues long. From germline, CDR1 is MNHEY and CDR2 SMNVEV (reference sequence). With 2 bases removed from V and 4 bases from J, the gap between germline ends came to 8 bases. The CDR3 region is CASSLGWGTGELFF. CDR3 coding DNA: TGTGCCAGCAGTTTAGGCTGGGGCACCGGGGAGCTGTTTTTT.

The rearrangement links TRBV5-4 to TRBJ1-2, with 8 bases lining up with TRBD1. Germline values: CDR1 SGHNT, CDR2 YYREEE (reference sequence). The CDR3 consists of 13 residues. Losses at the gene ends were 8 bases for V and 3 bases for J; bases not matched to a gene: 6. The DNA of the CDR3 is TGTGCCAGAGAGACAGGGGTTGACTATGGCTACACCTTC. Translated: CARETGVDYGYTF.

The gene calls are TRBV5-5 and TRBJ1-1, with D tentatively TRBD1 (5 bases). Germline V gene lookup returns CDR1 SGHKS and CDR2 YYEKEE (reference sequence). Trimming shortened V by 0 bases and J by 1 base, and 10 bases separated the two germline ends. The CDR3 extends over 15 amino acids. The CDR3 spells CASSLVGRANTEAFF. The DNA of the CDR3 is TGTGCCAGCAGCTTGGTGGGCAGGGCGAACACTGAAGCTTTCTTT.

This clone was found once. The chain is built from TRBV6-5 and TRBJ2-7; D is unclear. CDR1 and CDR2 from the germline V gene are MNHEY and SVGAGI. This CDR3 contains 13 residues. The V end lost 5 bases, the J end lost 3 bases, and 11 bases lay between the germline ends. CDR3 coding DNA: TGTGCCAGCAGTCGTGGTGGGAACTACGAGCAGTACTTC. Its protein product is CASSRGGNYEQYF.

This clone was seen a handful of times. This rearrangement joins TRBV6-5 to TRBJ1-6; TRBD1 aligns across 8 bases. Germline-derived CDR1 and CDR2 are MNHEY and SVGAGI. The CDR3 is 15 amino acids. With 2 bases clipped from V and 10 bases from J, the junction kept 7 bases outside the gene matches. In nucleotides, the CDR3 is TGTGCCAGCAGTTACACAGGACAGGGTCGATCACCCCTCCACTTT. Encoded protein: CASSYTGQGRSPLHF.

V and J are TRBV27 and TRBJ1-2; unclear D gene. Trimming removed 7 bases from V and 1 base from J, with 13 bases in between. Germline V gene lookup returns CDR1 MNHEY and CDR2 SMNVEV (reference sequence). CDR3 length equals 14 residues. Here the CDR3 DNA reads TGTGCCAGCAAACCTTCAGACCGTAACTATGGCTACACCTTC. This gives the protein CASKPSDRNYGYTF.

V usage is TRBV19 and J usage is TRBJ1-2; TRBD1 aligns across 7 bases. The CDR3 covers 14 residues. J was trimmed by 3 bases and V by 6 bases; bases with no gene match: 7. CDR1 is LNHDA and CDR2 is SQIVND in the germline V gene (reference sequence). DNA for the CDR3: TGTGCCAGTAGACGCGACAGGGAGGACTATGGCTACACCTTC. It specifies CASRRDREDYGYTF.

The chain has TRBV19 and TRBJ1-3; D ambiguous. The ends were cut back, 4 bases at V and 4 bases at J, with 14 bases in the middle. The CDR3 runs 15 residues. Per the germline V gene, CDR1 is LNHDA and CDR2 is SQIVND (reference sequence). CDR3: CASSNGNRYGNTIYF. CDR3 bases: TGTGCCAGTAGTAATGGCAACCGGTACGGAAACACCATATATTTT.